This T cell receptor (beta chain) was sequenced in a study of T cell responses to AZD1222 COVID-19 vaccine. Of note for this clone: Antigen unknown.

The data were produced by immunoSEQ multiplex PCR, yet TCRdb's version contains in-frame clones alone and is incomplete. The sample includes approximately 140,000 clones, approximately 91% of them seen just once. Study-level results: Vaccine-associated CD4 TCRs spanned spike, dominant at 160-218 and 743-854. Just a handful of people given AZD1222 tested seropositive at baseline. Most donors were white British and more were female, and clonal diversity was possibly underestimated. Following two doses of AZD1222, Spike-specific TCR breadth and depth rose.

The germline CDR1 and CDR2 sequences are LGHDT and YNNKEL (reference sequence). Trimming cost V 0 bases and J 8 bases, with 22 bases left between them. This CDR3 contains 17 residues. V is TRBV3-1 (or the pseudogene TRBV3-2) and J is TRBJ1-2; D remains unclear. The TCR was taken from an adult who received the AZD1222 COVID-19 vaccine. This sample comprised peripheral blood, obtained 28 days after the second AZD1222 dose. Here the CDR3 reads CASSQDSVRLLPWGYTF. DNA of the CDR3: TGTGCCAGCAGCCAAGACTCGGTACGGCTCCTCCCCTGGGGCTACACCTTC.